This entry lists 2 T cell receptor beta chains sequenced from one sample in a study of blood T cell repertoires in COVID-19. The method was immunoSEQ multiplex PCR; TCRdb's version includes in-frame clones alone and lacks a portion of them. This sample has some 180,000 clones; about 84% occur once, and the top ten carry approximately 7.3%. Source material: peripheral blood. These TCRs come from a human donor in a cohort sampled during active COVID-19.

This clone was recorded once. This sequence joins TRBV5-1 and TRBJ2-7; 11 bases fit TRBD1. This CDR3 is built from 14 residues. J lost 5 bases, V lost 5 bases, and 6 bases had no gene match. The germline V gene has CDR1 SGHRS and CDR2 YFSETQ. This CDR3 is CASRAGTGGNEQYF. Written as DNA, the CDR3 is TGCGCCAGCAGAGCCGGGACAGGGGGTAACGAGCAGTACTTC.

This clone was found a few times. The gene calls are TRBV4-2 and TRBJ2-1; 13 bases match TRBD2. J was trimmed by 6 bases and V by 0 bases; bases with no gene match: 8. Germline lookup yields CDR1 LGHNA and CDR2 YNFKEQ. This CDR3 contains 18 residues. This chain's CDR3 is CASSQELGLAGQSNEQFF. CDR3 DNA sequence: TGTGCCAGCAGCCAAGAATTGGGACTAGCGGGGCAAAGCAATGAGCAGTTCTTC.